The T cell receptor beta chain described here comes from a study of metastatic and nonmetastatic thyroid tumors. CDR3 length: 15 residues. Trimming cost V 7 bases and J 3 bases; bases outside gene matches: 7. CDR1 MNHNS and CDR2 SASEGT come from the germline V gene. MiXCR re-clonotyped the PCR reads for TCRdb. The sample has approximately 20,000 clones, over 10% seen once. Every patient underwent thyroid surgery untreated. This clone is categorized as medium-sized. Sequencing used blood. J is TRBJ1-4 and V is TRBV6-1; 8 nucleotides line up with TRBD1. This TCR derives from a female donor with papillary thyroid cancer or a benign thyroid nodule (not recorded which). Some clones in this sample may be carry-over from other donors' samples. The CDR3 loop reads CASTKRTGSNEKLFF. CDR3 sequence (DNA): TGTGCCAGCACTAAGAGGACAGGGTCTAATGAAAAACTGTTTTTT.